What follows is one TCR beta chain and its context. This sample was included in a study of blood T cell repertoires in COVID-19. Source study methods: How many nucleated cells were present was estimated from reference gene primer amplification. Data came from immunoSEQ multiplex PCR; TCRdb stores just in-frame clones and leaves some out. V and J calls and clone size are those listed in that table; D and trimming were worked out from the DNA. The table has over 90,000 clones, 87% seen once. The length of the CDR3 is 15 residues. Trimming took 1 base from V and 6 from J, leaving 15 bases between them. Per germline, CDR1 MGHRA and CDR2 YSYEKL.

The chain combines TRBV4-1 with TRBJ1-1; D is undetermined. Sample: peripheral blood. This clonotype was sampled from a human donor in a cohort sampled during active COVID-19. The CDR3 nucleotides read TGCGCCAGCAGCCAAGCGATTCTGAGGGTCGCTGAAGCTTTCTTT. Its translation is CASSQAILRVAEAFF.